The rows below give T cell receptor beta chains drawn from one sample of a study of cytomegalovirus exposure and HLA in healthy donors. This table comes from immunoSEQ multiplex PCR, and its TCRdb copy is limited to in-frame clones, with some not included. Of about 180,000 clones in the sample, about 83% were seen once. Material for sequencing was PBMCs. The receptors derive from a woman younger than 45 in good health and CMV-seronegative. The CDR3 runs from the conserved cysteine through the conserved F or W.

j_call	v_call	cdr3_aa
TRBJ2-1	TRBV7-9	CASSLSSGGAYEQFF
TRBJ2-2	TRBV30	CAWSAGVAGELFF
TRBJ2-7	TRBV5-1	CASTPSGLTEQYF
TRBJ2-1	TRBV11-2	CASSPLAGGPYNEQFF
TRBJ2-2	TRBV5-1	CASSLENRVSGELFF
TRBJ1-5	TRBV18	CASSPSRNSNQPQHF
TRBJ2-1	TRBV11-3	CASSSESGGVYNEQFF
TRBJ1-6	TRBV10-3	CAISEDRGENSPLHF
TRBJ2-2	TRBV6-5	CASRSRFQAGELFF
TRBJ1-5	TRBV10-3	CAISETGVRSNQPQHF
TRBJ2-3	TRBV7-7	CASSPMRPGLAGGQYF
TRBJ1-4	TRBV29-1	CSVGGATNEKLFF
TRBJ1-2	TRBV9	CASSDRTGGLISRGYTF